The present entry profiles one TCR beta chain with its context. The data originate from a study of cytomegalovirus exposure and HLA in healthy donors. Turning to the study itself: An earlier analysis found fewer than 120 million unique TCR beta sequences from around 180 million T cells.

The PCR contained 60 Vbeta and 13 Jbeta primers. TCRdb's copy holds only in-frame clones and misses some; the assay was immunoSEQ multiplex PCR. The repertoire includes 90,000 or so clones, 80% to 90% of them detected once, and about 3.4% sits in the top ten. CDR3 size: 14 residues. Germline V gene data show CDR1 as MNHEY and CDR2 as SMNVEV (reference sequence). V trimming: 6 bases; J trimming: 4 bases; junction bases outside the gene matches: 8. Input material: PBMCs. The gene calls are TRBV27 and TRBJ1-2; 7 nucleotides line up with TRBD1. The receptor's source is a man younger than 45 in good health and CMV-seropositive. The CDR3 DNA follows: TGTGCCAGCAGCGACCACAGGGGTGGCTATGGCTACACCTTC. It codes for CASSDHRGGYGYTF.